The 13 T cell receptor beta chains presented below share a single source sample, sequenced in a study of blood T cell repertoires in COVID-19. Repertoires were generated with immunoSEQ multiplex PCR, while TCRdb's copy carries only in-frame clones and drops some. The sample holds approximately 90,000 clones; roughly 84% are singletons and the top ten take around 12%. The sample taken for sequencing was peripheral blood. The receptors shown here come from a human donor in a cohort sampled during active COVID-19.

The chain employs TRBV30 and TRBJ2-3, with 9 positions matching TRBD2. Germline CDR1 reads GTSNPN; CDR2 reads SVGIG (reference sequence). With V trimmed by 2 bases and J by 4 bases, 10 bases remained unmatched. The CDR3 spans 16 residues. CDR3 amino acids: CAWSSLGGGGADTQYF. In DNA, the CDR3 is TGTGCCTGGAGTTCCTTAGGGGGCGGGGGGGCAGATACGCAGTATTTT.

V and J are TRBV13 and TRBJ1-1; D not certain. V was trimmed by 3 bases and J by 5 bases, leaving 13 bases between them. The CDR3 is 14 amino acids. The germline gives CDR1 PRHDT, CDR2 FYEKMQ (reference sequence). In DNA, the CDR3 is TGTGCCAGCAGCTTGAGGACTTCGTGGACTGAAGCTTTCTTT. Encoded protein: CASSLRTSWTEAFF.

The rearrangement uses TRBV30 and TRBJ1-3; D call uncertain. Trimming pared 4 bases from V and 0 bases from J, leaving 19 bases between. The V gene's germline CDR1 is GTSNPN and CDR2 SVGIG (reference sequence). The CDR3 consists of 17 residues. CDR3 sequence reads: CAWNRGVYRNSGNTIYF. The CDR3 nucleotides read TGTGCCTGGAATCGGGGTGTGTATAGGAACTCTGGAAACACCATATATTTT. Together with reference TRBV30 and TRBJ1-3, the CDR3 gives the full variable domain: SQTIHQWPATLVQPVGSPLSLECTVEGTSNPNLYWYRQAAGRGLQLLFYSVGIGQISSEVPQNLSASRPQDRQFILSSKKLLLSDSGFYLCAWNRGVYRNSGNTIYFGEGSWLTVV.

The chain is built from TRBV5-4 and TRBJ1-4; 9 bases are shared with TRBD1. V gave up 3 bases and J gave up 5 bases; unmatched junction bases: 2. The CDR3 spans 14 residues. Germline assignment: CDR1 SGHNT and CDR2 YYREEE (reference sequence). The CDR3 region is CASSSTGGNEKLFF. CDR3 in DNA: TGTGCCAGCAGCTCGACAGGGGGAAATGAAAAACTGTTTTTT.

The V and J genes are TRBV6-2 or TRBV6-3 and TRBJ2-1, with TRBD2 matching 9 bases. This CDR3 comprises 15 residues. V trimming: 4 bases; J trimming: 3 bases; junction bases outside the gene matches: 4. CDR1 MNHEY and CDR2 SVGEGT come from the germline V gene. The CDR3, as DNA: TGTGCCAGCAGTTTGGGACTAGCTTACTACAATGAGCAGTTCTTC. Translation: CASSLGLAYYNEQFF.

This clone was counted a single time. CDR3 sequence (DNA): TGTGCCAGCAGCCAAGAGGGACAGGGAGATGGCTACACCTTC. As protein: CASSQEGQGDGYTF. V and J are TRBV4-2 and TRBJ1-2; 9 bases agree with TRBD1. The CDR3 covers 14 residues. J lost 6 bases, V lost 0 bases, and 2 bases had no gene match. Germline assignment: CDR1 LGHNA and CDR2 YNFKEQ.

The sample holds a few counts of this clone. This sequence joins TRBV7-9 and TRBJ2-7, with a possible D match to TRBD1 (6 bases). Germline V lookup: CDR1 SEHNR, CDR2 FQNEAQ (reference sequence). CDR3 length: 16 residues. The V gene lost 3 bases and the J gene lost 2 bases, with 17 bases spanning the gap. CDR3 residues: CASSLGALGIAYEQYF. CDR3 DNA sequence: TGTGCCAGCAGCTTGGGGGCCTTGGGCATAGCCTACGAGCAGTACTTC.

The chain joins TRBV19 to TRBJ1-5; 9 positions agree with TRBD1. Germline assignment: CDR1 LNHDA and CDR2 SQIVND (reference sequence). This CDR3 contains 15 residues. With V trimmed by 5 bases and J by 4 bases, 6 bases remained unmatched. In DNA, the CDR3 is TGTGCCAGTAGTCCTGGGACAGGGAGTAATCAGCCCCAGCATTTT. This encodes CASSPGTGSNQPQHF. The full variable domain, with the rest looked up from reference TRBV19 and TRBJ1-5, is DGGITQSPKYLFRKEGQNVTLSCEQNLNHDAMYWYRQDPGQGLRLIYYSQIVNDFQKGDIAEGYSVSREKKESFPLTVTSAQKNPTAFYLCASSPGTGSNQPQHFGDGTRLSIL.

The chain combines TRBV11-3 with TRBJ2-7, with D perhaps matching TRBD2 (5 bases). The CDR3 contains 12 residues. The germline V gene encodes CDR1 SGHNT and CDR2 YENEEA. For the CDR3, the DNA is TGTACAACGGGAACCGAACCCTACGAGCAGTACTTC. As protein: CTTGTEPYEQYF.

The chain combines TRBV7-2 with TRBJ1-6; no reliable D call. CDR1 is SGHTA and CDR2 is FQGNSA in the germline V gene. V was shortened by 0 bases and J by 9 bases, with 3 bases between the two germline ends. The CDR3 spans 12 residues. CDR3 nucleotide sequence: TGTGCCAGCAGCTTAGCGAGTTCACCCCTCCACTTT. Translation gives CASSLASSPLHF.

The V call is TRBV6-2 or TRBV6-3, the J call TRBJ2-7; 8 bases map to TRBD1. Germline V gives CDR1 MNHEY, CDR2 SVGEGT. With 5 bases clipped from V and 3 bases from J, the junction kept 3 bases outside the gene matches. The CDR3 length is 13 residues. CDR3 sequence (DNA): TGTGCCAGCAGTACACAGGGGGTCTACGAGCAGTACTTC. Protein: CASSTQGVYEQYF.

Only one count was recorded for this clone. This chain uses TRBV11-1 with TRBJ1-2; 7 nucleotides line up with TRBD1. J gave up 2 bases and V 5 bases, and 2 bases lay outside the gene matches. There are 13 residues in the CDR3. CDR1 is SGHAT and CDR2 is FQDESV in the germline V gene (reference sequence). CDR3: CASSLQGNYGYTF. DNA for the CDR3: TGTGCCAGCAGCCTACAGGGGAACTATGGCTACACCTTC.

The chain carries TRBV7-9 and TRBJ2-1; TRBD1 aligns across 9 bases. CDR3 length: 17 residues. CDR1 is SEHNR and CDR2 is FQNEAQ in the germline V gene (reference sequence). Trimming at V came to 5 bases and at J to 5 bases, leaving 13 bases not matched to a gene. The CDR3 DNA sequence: TGTGCCAGCAGCGGTAACAGGGGGCGGGAACTTGACAATGAGCAGTTCTTC. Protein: CASSGNRGRELDNEQFF. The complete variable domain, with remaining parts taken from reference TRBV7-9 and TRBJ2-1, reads DTGVSQNPRHKITKRGQNVTFRCDPISEHNRLYWYRQTLGQGPEFLTYFQNEAQLEKSRLLSDRFSAERPKGSFSTLEIQRTEQGDSAMYLCASSGNRGRELDNEQFFGPGTRLTVL.